This T cell receptor beta chain was sequenced in a study of cytomegalovirus exposure and HLA in healthy donors. Study-wide context: Genotyping of roughly 400 donors showed that about 83% belonged to the Caucasian-associated ancestry cluster.

Study-wide findings and caveats: Being productive about 90% or about 30% of the time was typical of most TCR beta V segments in an earlier analysis. In a later analysis, a genetic analysis reported fewer productive-TCR N-insertions in an Asian-associated ancestry cluster than the cohort average. Most subjects' HLA-A and HLA-B alleles were reportedly predicted from TCR beta sequences.

The ends lost 7 bases at V and 2 bases at J; junction bases unmatched: 5. The germline V gene encodes CDR1 MNHEY and CDR2 SMNVEV (reference sequence). CDR3 size: 13 residues. Points on this clone: The antigen is undetermined.

13 Jbeta primers and 60 Vbeta primers were used for the PCR. Method: immunoSEQ multiplex PCR; TCRdb's copy keeps in-frame clones and lacks some. The sample has about 160,000 clones; around 78% are singletons. The rearrangement links TRBV27 to TRBJ2-7, with 7 positions matching TRBD1. Sequenced sample: PBMCs. The TCR originated in a woman between 35 and 50 years old in good health and CMV-seronegative. DNA for the CDR3: TGTGCCAGCAAGGGGGACAGTACCTACGAGCAGTACTTC. Translating gives CASKGDSTYEQYF.